These 10 T cell receptor beta chains originate from one sample sequenced in a study of response to subunit inactivated influenza vaccine. From the RT-PCR reads, TCRdb called clonotypes with MiXCR, one entry per CDR3 protein. The sample has hundreds of thousands of distinct CDR3 sequences, approximately 17% seen once. The specimen was PBMCs from blood, collected 5 days after vaccination. These receptors were collected from a man in his fifties who received an inactivated influenza vaccine.

The chain has TRBV7-2 and TRBJ2-1, with TRBD1 matching 9 bases. CDR3 length: 14 amino acids. Germline loops: CDR1 SGHTA, CDR2 FQGNSA. The V and J ends lost 5 bases and 8 bases, in that order; junction bases with no gene match: 7. The CDR3, as DNA: TGTGCCAGCAGCCCGGACAGGGGTTTCGATGAGCAGTTCTTC. As protein: CASSPDRGFDEQFF.

This clonotype has a handful of counts. The V call is TRBV10-1, the J call TRBJ2-7; 10 bases fit TRBD1. Germline V gives CDR1 WNHNN, CDR2 SYGVQD (reference sequence). The CDR3 is made up of 15 amino acids. The J segment lost 2 bases and the V segment lost 2 bases, leaving 3 bases of the junction unmatched. The CDR3 DNA sequence: TGCGCCAGCAGTGAGGGGACAGGGGCAGCCTACGAGCAGTACTTC. It is translated as CASSEGTGAAYEQYF.

The chain joins TRBV3-1 to TRBJ1-1; 7 positions match TRBD1. CDR1 and CDR2 (germline): LGHDT, YNNKEL (reference sequence). The CDR3 extends over 14 amino acids. Losses at the gene ends were 0 bases for V and 11 bases for J; bases not matched to a gene: 9. Written as DNA, the CDR3 is TGTGCCAGCAGCCAAGATTCATCGGGCAGGGGGGCTTTCTTT. Its protein is CASSQDSSGRGAFF.

This chain joins TRBV18 and TRBJ2-7; the D gene is possibly TRBD1 (5 bases). The V gene lost 5 bases and the J gene lost 0 bases, with 14 bases spanning the gap. The CDR3 extends over 15 amino acids. The germline CDR1 and CDR2 sequences are KGHSH and LQKENI. In DNA, the CDR3 is TGTGCCAGCTCATCCAGACAGACGAGCTCCTACGAGCAGTACTTC. Encoded protein: CASSSRQTSSYEQYF.

This clonotype was counted ten times or more. The V gene is TRBV20-1, the J gene TRBJ1-2; D gene ambiguous. The CDR3 length is 13 residues. Germline-derived CDR1 and CDR2 are DFQATT and SNEGSKA (reference sequence). The V gene lost 4 bases and the J gene lost 4 bases, with 13 bases spanning the gap. CDR3: CSANEEGAYGYTF. DNA for the CDR3: TGCAGTGCTAATGAGGAGGGCGCCTATGGCTACACCTTC.

The V call is TRBV5-1, the J call TRBJ2-5; TRBD1 aligns across 9 bases. The CDR3 is 15 residues long. The V segment lost 0 bases and the J segment 3 bases; nucleotides outside the gene matches: 3. From germline, CDR1 is SGHRS and CDR2 YFSETQ. The chain's CDR3 is CASSLVGQGKETQYF. In DNA, the CDR3 is TGCGCCAGCAGCTTGGTGGGACAGGGAAAAGAGACCCAGTACTTC.

A few counts support this clonotype. The V call is TRBV12-3 or TRBV12-4, the J call TRBJ1-2; TRBD1 might be the D (5 bases). V lost 7 bases to trimming and J lost 4 bases, with 10 bases between them. The CDR3 is made up of 12 amino acids. CDR3 DNA sequence: TGTGCCAGCAAGGGGTTGACCTATGGCTACACCTTC. Amino acids: CASKGLTYGYTF.

This clonotype has a count of ten or more. The chain uses TRBV12-3 or TRBV12-4 and TRBJ2-1; maybe TRBD2 (6 bases). This CDR3 is 13 amino acids long. Trimming took off 3 bases at V and 10 bases at J, with 13 bases between the two ends. The CDR3 region is CASSFTRRGEQFF. The CDR3 DNA is TGTGCCAGCAGTTTTACACGTCGGGGGGAGCAGTTCTTC.

The chain couples TRBV20-1 to TRBJ2-1; D could derive from TRBD1 or TRBD2 (5 bases each). The CDR3 is made up of 15 amino acids. The V gene's germline CDR1 is DFQATT and CDR2 SNEGSKA (reference sequence). Trimming cost V 6 bases and J 2 bases, with 17 bases left between them. CDR3 loop: CSAGDQTKPYNEQFF. CDR3 nucleotide sequence: TGCAGTGCAGGGGACCAAACGAAACCCTACAATGAGCAGTTCTTC.

Here the CDR3 DNA reads TGCAGCCCCCCGGGGCAGAACTATGGCTACACCTTC. Translating it yields CSPPGQNYGYTF. The chain couples TRBV20-1 to TRBJ1-2, with D possibly TRBD1 on 5 matching bases. Germline CDR1 DFQATT, CDR2 SNEGSKA (reference sequence). CDR3 length equals 12 residues.